The sequence of this TCR beta chain was determined in a study of siplizumab effects on memory and regulatory T cells (dated by TCRdb to 2018 to 2020). Regarding the study in general: The study examined how the anti-CD2 antibody siplizumab affects alloreactive T-cell subsets in allogeneic mixed lymphocyte reactions built from human PBMCs. Findings and caveats that apply to the study as a whole: The cumulative frequency of alloreactive sequences that could be traced back to unstimulated CD4+ memory T cells was significantly reduced by siplizumab. Compared with memory T cells, unstimulated naive T cells appeared more diverse, and naive cells seemed to make a substantial contribution to the alloresponse. No functional confirmation was obtained for the suppressive function of proliferating Tregs from siplizumab cultures. Because sequences below about 10^-5 frequency were poorly captured, only a minor fraction of alloreactive clones could be mapped to unstimulated subsets. A naive or memory phenotype could not be assigned to roughly 75-95% of proliferating CD4+ or CD8+ clones. Of the alloreactive CD4+ clones that could be mapped, the Treg-derived share averaged approximately 69% with siplizumab compared with roughly 27% in control reactions.

In regard to this clone: Its antigen has not been determined. Base qualities are not recorded, but no much larger clone differs from it by a single base.

Library creation used the immunoSEQ multiplex PCR assay. The deep sequencing platform assayed about 10^5 TCR templates per sample. Genomic DNA extracted from sorted T cells was used for TCRbeta CDR3 sequencing. As for the authors' bioinformatics: The R programming language was used for clonal analysis of TCRbeta CDR3 data. Comparing unstimulated samples against CFSE-low samples taken after the reaction was how alloreactive CD4+ and CD8+ clones were defined. Regulatory or non-regulatory origin was assigned to alloreactive CD4+ clones by matching of sequences to sorted unstimulated Treg and non-Treg repertoires. Sourced from immuneACCESS, this table was stored by TCRdb with only in-frame sequences that have V and J called. A share of the clones is absent; for the studies checked, an unresolved V gene accounts for under half, and the remainder has no known explanation. That table gives V, J and clone size, and the DNA gave D and trimming. A total of around 120,000 clones appear in this sample, around 94% of them only once. The ten largest clones add up to roughly 1.5% of the sample.

Sorted unstimulated T cells and proliferating T cells recovered from mixed lymphocyte reactions underwent TCRbeta CDR3 sequencing. Fresh whole blood from roughly ten HLA-typed healthy donors was used to isolate PBMCs. To map where alloreactive clones came from, unstimulated CD4+ non-regulatory T cells were FACS-sorted. Deletion took 0 bases off V and 2 bases off J, with a span of 12 bases between the germline ends. The germline V gene specifies SGHDT as CDR1 and YYEEEE as CDR2. The CDR3 runs 15 residues from the cysteine to the phenylalanine. The retained sequence is limited to the CDR3, 45 bases, with the frame set at the first base.

This clonotype was sampled from a human donor in good health. Recombination linked TRBV5-6 to TRBJ2-7; a tentative D call is TRBD1 (6 bases match). The sequenced material came from non-Treg CD4+ T cells sorted from blood. The cell subset or site label on this specimen signifies: FACS-sorted unstimulated CD4+ non-regulatory T cells. The CDR3 loop reads CASSLEATGAYEQYF. In nucleotide form, the sequence is TGTGCCAGCAGCTTGGAAGCGACAGGAGCCTACGAGCAGTACTTC. The full variable domain, with segments outside the CDR3 supplied by the reference TRBV5-6 and TRBJ2-7 proteins, appears as DAGVTQSPTHLIKTRGQQVTLRCSPKSGHDTVSWYQQALGQGPQFIFQYYEEEERQRGNFPDRFSGHQFPNYSSELNVNALLLGDSALYLCASSLEATGAYEQYFGPGTRLTVT.